The rows below give T cell receptor beta chains drawn from one sample of a study of blood T cell repertoires in COVID-19. Only in-frame clones appear in the TCRdb table, and some are missing; sequencing was by immunoSEQ multiplex PCR. The sample has about 270,000 clones, 90% seen once. The material sequenced was PBMCs or T cells enriched from blood (not recorded which). The receptors here all came from a woman aged 30 to 39 with acute COVID-19. CDR3s include the opening cysteine and the closing phenylalanine or tryptophan. A D gene is named only where the DNA matches it firmly. Size is omitted from some rows. Given values are once, few, many or a class for expanded clones.

D,J,V,size,DNA,CDR3
NA,TRBJ2-5,TRBV7-9,once,TGTGCCAGCAGCCCAGGGAACACCTACCAAGAGACCCAGTACTTC,CASSPGNTYQETQYF
TRBD1,TRBJ1-1,TRBV5-1,NA,TGCGCCAGCAGCTTCGGGACAGTGAACACTGAAGCTTTCTTT,CASSFGTVNTEAFF
TRBD2,TRBJ2-3,TRBV14,NA,TGTGCCAGCAGCACTACCCGGGACTACTTCACAGATACGCAGTATTTT,CASSTTRDYFTDTQYF
TRBD1,TRBJ1-2,TRBV6-6,NA,TGTGCCAGCAGTGGGACAGGAGGAAACTATGGCTACACCTTC,CASSGTGGNYGYTF
NA,TRBJ1-3,TRBV7-9,NA,TGTGCCAGCAGCCTAGGCGGGGGGGTCTCTGGAAACACCATATATTTT,CASSLGGGVSGNTIYF
NA,TRBJ2-7,TRBV4-2,NA,TGTGCCAGCAGCCGGGAGGAGGGCGGCTCCTACGAGCAGTACTTC,CASSREEGGSYEQYF
TRBD1,TRBJ1-2,TRBV19,NA,TGTGCCAGTAGTATGAGGTTCATCAGGGGGCCTAACTATGGCTACACCTTC,CASSMRFIRGPNYGYTF
TRBD2,TRBJ2-7,TRBV11-2,NA,TGTGCCAGCAGCTTAGATATGAACGGGAGGGCCTACGAGCAGTACTTC,CASSLDMNGRAYEQYF
TRBD1,TRBJ1-6,TRBV28,NA,TGTGCCAGCAGTTTCAGGGGGATTAATTCACCCCTCCACTTT,CASSFRGINSPLHF
TRBD2,TRBJ2-3,TRBV29-1,NA,TGCAGCGTCCCGGGACTAGCGGGAGTGGGAGATACGCAGTATTTT,CSVPGLAGVGDTQYF
TRBD1,TRBJ1-3,TRBV7-6,NA,TGTGCCAGCAGCTTCACGACGACAGGGGGCTCTGGAAACACCATATATTTT,CASSFTTTGGSGNTIYF
NA,TRBJ1-5,TRBV6-5,NA,TGTGCCAGCATCCTCCGGGGGGGGGATACTCTCCCCCAGCATTTT,CASILRGGDTLPQHF
NA,TRBJ2-3,TRBV28,NA,TGTGCCAGCAGTTTAGGTCTTCGAGCAAATACGCAGTATTTT,CASSLGLRANTQYF
TRBD2,TRBJ2-1,TRBV30,NA,TGTGCCTGGAGTGTACTAGCGGGAGTCCATGAGCAGTTCTTC,CAWSVLAGVHEQFF
NA,TRBJ2-1,TRBV12-5,NA,TGTGCTAGTGGTTTTAGCTCTACCGACAATGAGCAGTTCTTC,CASGFSSTDNEQFF
TRBD2,TRBJ2-7,TRBV5-1,NA,TGCGCCAGCAGCCCGGGACTAGCAGAGATCATGTACGAGCAGTACTTC,CASSPGLAEIMYEQYF
NA,TRBJ1-1,TRBV7-9,NA,TGTGCCAGCAACCCTGGGAGGGCTGAAGCTTTCTTT,CASNPGRAEAFF
NA,TRBJ1-2,TRBV6-2/TRBV6-3,NA,TGTGCCAGCAGCCCGGGACAAATCTATGGCTACACCTTC,CASSPGQIYGYTF
TRBD2,TRBJ2-5,TRBV18,NA,TGTGCCAGCTCACCACCGTCAACTAGCGGGTACCAAGAGACCCAGTACTTC,CASSPPSTSGYQETQYF
NA,TRBJ1-1,TRBV21-1,NA,TGTGCCAGCAGGTTACTGCGGACAGGGCCGAACACTGAAGCTTTCTTT,CASRLLRTGPNTEAFF
NA,TRBJ2-7,TRBV28,once,TGTGCCAGCAGGGGGGGCTACGAGCAGTACTTC,CASRGGYEQYF
TRBD1,TRBJ2-1,TRBV27,NA,TGTGCCAGCAGTTTCGACAGGGGCAATGAGCAGTTCTTC,CASSFDRGNEQFF
NA,TRBJ2-7,TRBV28,NA,TGTGCCAGCAGTTTTAACAGGGTGTCCTACGAGCAGTACTTC,CASSFNRVSYEQYF
TRBD1,TRBJ2-1,TRBV10-3,NA,TGTGCCATCAGTGAGCCCACAGAGCACAGGGGTTTCGATGAGCAGTTCTTC,CAISEPTEHRGFDEQFF
TRBD1,TRBJ2-3,TRBV5-6,NA,TGTGCCAGCAGCGGCCAGGGACAGGCGATTCCCACAGATACGCAGTATTTT,CASSGQGQAIPTDTQYF
NA,TRBJ1-2,TRBV29-1,NA,TGCAGCGGCTACAGGGACGACTATGGCTACACCTTC,CSGYRDDYGYTF
NA,TRBJ2-7,TRBV4-2,few,TGTGCCAGCAGCCGACGAGACGGGGGAGAGATCTACGAGCAGTACTTC,CASSRRDGGEIYEQYF
TRBD2,TRBJ2-7,TRBV4-1,once,TGCGCCAGCAGCCACCCCCTGACTAGCGTAACCTACGAGCAGTACTTC,CASSHPLTSVTYEQYF
NA,TRBJ1-3,TRBV29-1,NA,TGCAGCGTTTCCCTCTCTGGAAACACCATATATTTT,CSVSLSGNTIYF
TRBD1,TRBJ2-1,TRBV29-1,once,TGCAGCGTTGAAGACAAGGACAGGGGCACCTACAATGAGCAGTTCTTC,CSVEDKDRGTYNEQFF
TRBD1,TRBJ1-1,TRBV27,NA,TGTGCCAGCAGTTTATCCAGACAGGGCGCAGGGTCGGCTTTCTTT,CASSLSRQGAGSAFF
TRBD1,TRBJ2-3,TRBV28,NA,TGTGCCAGCAGTTCACCGGGACAGGGCACAGATACGCAGTATTTT,CASSSPGQGTDTQYF
TRBD2,TRBJ2-1,TRBV4-1,NA,TGCGCCAGCAGCCAGACTAGCGGGAGGGACAACGAGCAGTTCTTC,CASSQTSGRDNEQFF
TRBD2,TRBJ2-1,TRBV5-1,NA,TGCGCCAGCAGCCTCGTCACTAGCGGAGCATCCAATGAGCAGTTCTTC,CASSLVTSGASNEQFF
TRBD1,TRBJ1-1,TRBV19,NA,TGTGCCAGTAGTTCATATGAGGGGACAGTGAACACTGAAGCTTTCTTT,CASSSYEGTVNTEAFF
TRBD2,TRBJ2-7,TRBV25-1,NA,TGTGCCAGCAGTGATATAACGGGAGGGGAATCCTACGAGCAGTACTTC,CASSDITGGESYEQYF
TRBD2,TRBJ2-1,TRBV7-6,NA,TGTGCCAGCAGCTTCCTACTAGCGGGAGTCTCGAGCTCCTACAATGAGCAGTTCTTC,CASSFLLAGVSSSYNEQFF
NA,TRBJ2-7,TRBV3-1/TRBV3-2,few,TGTGCCAGCAGCCAAGATACCTACGAGCAGTACTTC,CASSQDTYEQYF
TRBD1,TRBJ2-5,TRBV2,NA,TGTGCCAGCAGCGACGGCCGGGGACAGGGCAGGGGGACCCAGTACTTC,CASSDGRGQGRGTQYF
NA,TRBJ2-1,TRBV7-2,NA,TGTGCCAGCAGCTTAGCAGGGGACACCTACAATGAGCAGTTCTTC,CASSLAGDTYNEQFF
TRBD2,TRBJ2-1,TRBV27,NA,TGTGCCACCCAGTTTGTACCAGCGGGAGTAGCCGATGAGCAGTTCTTC,CATQFVPAGVADEQFF
NA,TRBJ1-2,TRBV19,NA,TGTGCCAGTAGTATAGACCGTAACTATGGCTACACCTTC,CASSIDRNYGYTF
TRBD2,TRBJ2-1,TRBV7-8,NA,TGTGCCAGCAGCCCAGGACTAGCGGCTGAGGGCAATGAGCAGTTCTTC,CASSPGLAAEGNEQFF
NA,TRBJ1-2,TRBV20-1,NA,TGCAGTGCGGGCGGCTACACCTTC,CSAGGYTF
NA,TRBJ1-2,TRBV6-1,NA,TGTGCCAGCAGTGAACAGGGATTTAACTATGGCTACACCTTC,CASSEQGFNYGYTF
TRBD2,TRBJ2-1,TRBV24-1,NA,TGTGCCACCAGTGATTTTACAGGACTAGCGGGCTACAATGAGCAGTTCTTC,CATSDFTGLAGYNEQFF
TRBD2,TRBJ2-7,TRBV3-1/TRBV3-2,NA,TGTGCCAGCAGCCCCCCTAGCGGGAGAGACTTATACGAGCAGTACTTC,CASSPPSGRDLYEQYF
TRBD1,TRBJ1-2,TRBV20-1,NA,TGCAGTGCTAATGACAGGGTGTCCTATGGCTACACCTTC,CSANDRVSYGYTF
TRBD1,TRBJ1-4,TRBV5-5,NA,TGTGCCAGCAGCACAGGGGCCTTTGGGGAAAAACTGTTTTTT,CASSTGAFGEKLFF
TRBD1,TRBJ2-7,TRBV28,NA,TGTGCCAGCAGCTCGGACAGGCTATCCTACGAGCAGTACTTC,CASSSDRLSYEQYF
NA,TRBJ2-7,TRBV27,once,TGTGCCAGCAGTTCATTCTACGAGCAGTACTTC,CASSSFYEQYF
TRBD2,TRBJ2-5,TRBV6-5,NA,TGTGCCAGCAGTTTAGCGGGAGCGGGGGAGACCCAGTACTTC,CASSLAGAGETQYF
TRBD2,TRBJ2-3,TRBV19,NA,TGTGCCAGTAGTATAGCGGGACTAGCATCAGATACGCAGTATTTT,CASSIAGLASDTQYF
NA,TRBJ2-3,TRBV19,NA,TGTGCCAGTAGTATACGGAGCGACGGGAATGGTCCCCATACGCAGTATTTT,CASSIRSDGNGPHTQYF
NA,TRBJ1-4,TRBV2,NA,TGTGCCAACGACAAGACAGGAAGGTCTGAAAAACTGTTTTTT,CANDKTGRSEKLFF
NA,TRBJ1-4,TRBV14,few,TGTGCCAGCAGCCAAGATGCGGGGAGAGATCACGAAAAACTGTTTTTT,CASSQDAGRDHEKLFF
NA,TRBJ1-1,TRBV7-2,once,TGTGCCAGCAGCAACCTGAAACGGACTGAAGCTTTCTTT,CASSNLKRTEAFF